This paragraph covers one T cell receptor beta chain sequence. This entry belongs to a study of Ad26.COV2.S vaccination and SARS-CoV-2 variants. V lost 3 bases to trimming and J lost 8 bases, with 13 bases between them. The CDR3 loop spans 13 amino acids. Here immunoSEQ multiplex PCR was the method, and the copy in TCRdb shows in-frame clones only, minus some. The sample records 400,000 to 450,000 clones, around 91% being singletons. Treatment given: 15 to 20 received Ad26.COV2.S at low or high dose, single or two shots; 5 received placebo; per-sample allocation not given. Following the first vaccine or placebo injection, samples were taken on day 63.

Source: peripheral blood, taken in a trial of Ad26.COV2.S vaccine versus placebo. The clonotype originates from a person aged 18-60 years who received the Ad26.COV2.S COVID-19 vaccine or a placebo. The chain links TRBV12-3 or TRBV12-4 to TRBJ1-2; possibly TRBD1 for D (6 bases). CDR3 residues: CASSFQGRWGYTF. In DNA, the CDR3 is TGTGCCAGCAGTTTTCAGGGGCGGTGGGGCTACACCTTC.